This T cell receptor beta chain was captured by sequencing in a study of shared clonotypes between healthy human individuals. V shed 0 bases and J shed 4 bases, with 15 bases lying between them. The CDR3 consists of 16 residues. Germline V gene lookup returns CDR1 MGHRA and CDR2 YSYEKL. Study-wide results and limits: Expectations were that clonotype sharing among donors would be affected by sequencing depth. Naive subsets usually exceeded memory subsets in estimated richness.

Terminally differentiated effector memory CD45RA+ cells were excluded from the naive CD8 cells, which were CD45RO-negative and positively selected for CCR7. Points on this clone: Its antigen is not known.

This table comes from immunoSEQ multiplex PCR, and its TCRdb copy is limited to in-frame clones, with some not included. Of about 820,000 clones listed, roughly 92% are singletons. The TCR was taken from a man aged 30 to 39 in good health. Input material: naive CD8+ T cells sorted from blood. V gene TRBV4-1 combines with J gene TRBJ1-2; possible D gene TRBD1, 5 bases. CDR3 DNA sequence: TGCGCCAGCAGCCAAGATCCAAATTCAGGGATCTATGGCTACACCTTC. Translating it yields CASSQDPNSGIYGYTF.